The clone carrying this TCR beta chain has at least ten counts. The target antigen is unknown. This sample stems from a study of CD8+CD57+ T cells in acquired aplastic anemia. Looking at the study overall: Each DNA sample taken from sorted CD4+ and CD8+ cells came to 3 to 4 ug on average.

General study results and limits: Roughly 28 was the count of CD8+ CDR3 sequences that patients shared with controls.

The patients chosen for sequencing had shown expansion of CD8+CD57+ cells (detected by flow cytometry). Blood samples were obtained from patients who had received no prior therapy. The study profiled TCR beta VDJ and CDR3 using genomic DNA as template. TCRdb re-derived calls from the reads in MiXCR, one entry per CDR3 protein. The profile shows approximately 190,000 distinct CDR3 sequences, nearly 50% of them singletons. This clonotype originated in a human donor with aplastic anemia. The sequencing input was sorted CD4+, CD8+, or CD8+CD57+ T cells (not recorded which) from PBMCs.

As DNA, the CDR3 is TGTGCCAGCAGTGACTTAGAGACCCAGTACTTC. Amino acids: CASSDLETQYF. This chain uses TRBV6-1 with TRBJ2-5; no firm D call. Germline V gene sequence: CDR1 MNHNS, CDR2 SASEGT. This CDR3 has 11 amino acids. The V and J ends lost 3 bases and 4 bases respectively, with 3 bases between them.